The clone carrying this T cell receptor beta chain showed up just a few times. Antigen: not known. The entry originates in a study of cytomegalovirus exposure and HLA in healthy donors. There are 14 residues in the CDR3. With 4 bases removed from V and 4 bases from J, the gap between germline ends came to 13 bases. CDR1 ENHRY and CDR2 SYGVKD come from the germline V gene. PCR involved 60 Vbeta and 13 Jbeta primers. Measured with immunoSEQ multiplex PCR; TCRdb has only the in-frame clones, and not every one. Of 25,000 to 30,000 clones in the sample, about 60% are singletons; the top ten hold roughly two fifths. Findings and caveats of the study: Several top significant clusters appeared, in a later analysis, to be linked to common viral pathogens.

The TCR sequence derives from a male donor in good health and CMV-seropositive. The sample was PBMCs. The rearrangement joins TRBV10-3 to TRBJ1-1; TRBD1 might be the D (6 bases). CDR3 bases: TGTGCCATCAGTGGAACAGGGCACGGCACTGAAGCTTTCTTT. The encoded protein is CAISGTGHGTEAFF.